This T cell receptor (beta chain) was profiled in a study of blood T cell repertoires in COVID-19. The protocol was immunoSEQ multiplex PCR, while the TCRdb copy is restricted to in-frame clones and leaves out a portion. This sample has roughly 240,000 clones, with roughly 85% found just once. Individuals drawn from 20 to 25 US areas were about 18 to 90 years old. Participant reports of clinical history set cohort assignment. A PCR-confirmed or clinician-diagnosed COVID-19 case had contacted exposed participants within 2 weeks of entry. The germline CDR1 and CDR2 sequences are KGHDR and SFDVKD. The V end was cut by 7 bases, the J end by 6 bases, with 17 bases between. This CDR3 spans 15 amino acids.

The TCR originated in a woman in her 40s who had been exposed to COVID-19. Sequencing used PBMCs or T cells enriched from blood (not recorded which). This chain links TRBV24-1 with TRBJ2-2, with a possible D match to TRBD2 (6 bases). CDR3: CATSFGTPGPGELFF. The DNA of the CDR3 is TGTGCCACCAGCTTCGGGACTCCCGGACCCGGGGAGCTGTTTTTT.